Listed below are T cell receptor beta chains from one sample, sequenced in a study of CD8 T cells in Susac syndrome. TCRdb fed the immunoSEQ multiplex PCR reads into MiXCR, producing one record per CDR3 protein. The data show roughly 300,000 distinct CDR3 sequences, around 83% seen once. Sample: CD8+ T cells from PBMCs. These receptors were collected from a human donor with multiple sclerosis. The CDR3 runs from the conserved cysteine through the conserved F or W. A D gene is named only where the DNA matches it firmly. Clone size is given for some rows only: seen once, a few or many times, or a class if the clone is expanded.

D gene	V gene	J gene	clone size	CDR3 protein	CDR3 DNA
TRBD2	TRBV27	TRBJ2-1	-	CASGRGASGSVDEQFF	TGTGCCAGCGGACGGGGTGCGAGCGGGAGCGTCGATGAGCAGTTCTTC
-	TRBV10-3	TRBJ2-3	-	CAISLVFTDTQYF	TGTGCCATCAGTCTTGTTTTCACAGATACGCAGTATTTT
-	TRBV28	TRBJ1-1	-	CASSLYGLPQLNTEAFF	TGTGCCAGCAGTTTATACGGGTTGCCCCAACTGAACACTGAAGCTTTCTTT
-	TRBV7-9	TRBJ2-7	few	CASTAAGVEEQYF	TGTGCCAGCACCGCGGCTGGAGTGGAAGAGCAGTACTTC
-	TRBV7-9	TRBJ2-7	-	CASSNDAGTLVYEQYF	TGTGCCAGCAGCAACGACGCCGGGACGCTGGTCTACGAGCAGTACTTC
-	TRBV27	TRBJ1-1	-	CASSQRVSRTEAFF	TGTGCCAGCTCCCAAAGGGTATCGCGCACTGAAGCTTTCTTT
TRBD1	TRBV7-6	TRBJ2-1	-	CASSSGGQSYNEQFF	TGTGCCAGCAGCTCAGGGGGACAGTCCTACAATGAGCAGTTCTTC
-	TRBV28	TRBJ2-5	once	CASRVLGLEETQYF	TGTGCCAGCAGGGTCCTCGGACTTGAAGAGACCCAGTACTTC
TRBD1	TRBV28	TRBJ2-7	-	CASSFGQGEVGEQYF	TGTGCCAGCAGTTTCGGACAGGGGGAGGTGGGGGAGCAGTACTTC
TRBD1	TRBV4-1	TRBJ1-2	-	CASSPYRGHYGYTF	TGCGCCAGCAGCCCTTACAGGGGGCACTATGGCTACACCTTC
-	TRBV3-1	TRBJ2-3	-	CASSPLRGRSPTDTQYF	TGTGCCAGCAGCCCACTCCGGGGGAGAAGTCCCACAGATACGCAGTATTTT
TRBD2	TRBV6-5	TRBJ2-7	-	CASRWTSGDEQYF	TGTGCCAGCAGGTGGACTAGCGGCGACGAGCAGTACTTC
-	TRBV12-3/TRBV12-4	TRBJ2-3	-	CASSLWARTLWTSTDTQYF	TGTGCCAGCAGTTTATGGGCTAGAACTCTTTGGACTAGCACAGATACGCAGTATTTT
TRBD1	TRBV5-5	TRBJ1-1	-	CASSLAFRTGDLKAEAFF	TGTGCCAGCAGCCTGGCATTTCGGACAGGGGACCTTAAGGCTGAAGCTTTCTTT
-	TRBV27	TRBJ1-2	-	CASSDGGSWRGYTF	TGTGCCAGCAGCGACGGAGGGAGCTGGAGAGGCTACACCTTC
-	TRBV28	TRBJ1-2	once	CASSLFRGGYGYTF	TGTGCCAGCAGTTTATTTAGGGGTGGCTATGGCTACACCTTC
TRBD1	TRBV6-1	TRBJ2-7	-	CATERATGTGVWEQYF	TGTGCCACCGAACGAGCGACCGGGACAGGGGTATGGGAGCAGTACTTC
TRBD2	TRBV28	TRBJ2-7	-	CASSLPLTSGRGHEQYF	TGTGCCAGCAGTTTGCCCCTCACTAGCGGGAGAGGCCACGAGCAGTACTTC
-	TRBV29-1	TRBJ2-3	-	CSARGGWGSTDTQYF	TGCAGCGCCAGAGGGGGTTGGGGTAGCACAGATACGCAGTATTTT
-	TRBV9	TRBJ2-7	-	CASSGTSGSYGSYEQYF	TGTGCCAGCAGCGGGACAAGCGGCTCCTATGGCTCCTACGAGCAGTACTTC
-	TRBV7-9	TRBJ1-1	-	CASIPVANTEAFF	TGTGCCAGCATACCGGTAGCGAACACTGAAGCTTTCTTT
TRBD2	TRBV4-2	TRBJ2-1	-	CASGFGTTGRNEQFF	TGTGCCAGCGGCTTCGGGACTACCGGTCGTAATGAGCAGTTCTTC
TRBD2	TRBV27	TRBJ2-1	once	CASSLRLAGYDEQFF	TGTGCCAGCAGTTTACGACTAGCGGGGTACGATGAGCAGTTCTTC
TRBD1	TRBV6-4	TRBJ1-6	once	CASSEDREASPLHF	TGTGCCAGCAGTGAGGACAGGGAGGCTTCACCCCTCCACTTT
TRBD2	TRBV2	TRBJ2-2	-	CATLGLAGELFF	TGTGCCACCTTGGGACTAGCGGGGGAGCTGTTTTTT
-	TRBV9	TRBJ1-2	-	CASSVEVGGFDYGYTF	TGTGCCAGCAGCGTAGAAGTAGGGGGTTTCGACTATGGCTACACCTTC
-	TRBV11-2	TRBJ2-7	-	CASSFRDEQYF	TGTGCCAGCAGCTTTAGGGACGAGCAGTACTTC
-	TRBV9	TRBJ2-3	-	CASRRTDTDTQYF	TGTGCCAGCAGGAGGACTGACACAGATACGCAGTATTTT
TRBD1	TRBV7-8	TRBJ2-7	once	CASSRVGTGYRIVLGEQYF	TGTGCCAGCAGCCGCGTCGGGACAGGGTACAGGATTGTGTTGGGGGAGCAGTACTTC
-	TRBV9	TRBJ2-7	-	CASSVAGGGPYEQYF	TGTGCCAGCAGCGTAGCTGGCGGGGGCCCCTACGAGCAGTACTTC
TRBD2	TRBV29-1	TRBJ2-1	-	CSGTGLAGGYEQFF	TGCAGCGGAACCGGACTAGCGGGAGGATATGAGCAGTTCTTC
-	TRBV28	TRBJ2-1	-	CASSLGETYNEQFF	TGTGCCAGCAGTTTAGGGGAAACCTACAATGAGCAGTTCTTC
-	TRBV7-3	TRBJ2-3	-	CASSLTSPGRDTDTQYF	TGTGCCAGCAGCTTAACCTCCCCGGGACGAGACACAGATACGCAGTATTTT
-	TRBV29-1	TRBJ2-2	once	CSVNPGLTSGGELFF	TGCAGCGTCAACCCGGGCCTTACGAGTGGCGGGGAGCTGTTTTTT
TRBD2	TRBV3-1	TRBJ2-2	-	CASSLGLAGINTGELFF	TGTGCCAGCAGCCTAGGACTAGCGGGTATAAACACCGGGGAGCTGTTTTTT
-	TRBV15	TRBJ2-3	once	CATSRAATDTQYF	TGTGCCACCAGCAGAGCCGCCACAGATACGCAGTATTTT
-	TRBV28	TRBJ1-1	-	CASAGGCTEAFF	TGTGCCAGCGCGGGGGGATGCACTGAAGCTTTCTTT
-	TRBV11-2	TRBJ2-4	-	CASSPEGDIQYF	TGTGCCAGCAGCCCTGAGGGGGACATTCAGTACTTC
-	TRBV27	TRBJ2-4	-	CATGAGNIQYF	TGTGCCACAGGGGCAGGAAACATTCAGTACTTC
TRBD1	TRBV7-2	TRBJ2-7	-	CASSLRRRTGGVKPSYEQYF	TGTGCCAGCAGCTTGCGGCGGCGGACAGGGGGCGTTAAACCCTCCTACGAGCAGTACTTC
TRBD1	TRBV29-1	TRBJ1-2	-	CSAFLGGQGANYGYTF	TGCAGCGCCTTCCTCGGGGGACAGGGGGCGAACTATGGCTACACCTTC
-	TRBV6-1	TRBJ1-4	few	CASSSDRGNEKLFF	TGTGCCAGCAGTTCTGACCGTGGGAATGAAAAACTGTTTTTT
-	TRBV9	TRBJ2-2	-	CASSGVTGELFF	TGTGCCAGCAGCGGAGTAACCGGGGAGCTGTTTTTT
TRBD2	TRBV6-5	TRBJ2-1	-	CASSYVYSGSSDEQFF	TGTGCCAGCAGTTACGTTTACAGCGGGAGTTCGGATGAGCAGTTCTTC
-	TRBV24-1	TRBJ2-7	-	CATSLGRAYEQYF	TGTGCCACCTCTCTGGGAAGGGCCTACGAGCAGTACTTC
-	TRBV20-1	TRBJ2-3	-	CSAREIGDTQYF	TGCAGTGCTAGAGAAATCGGGGATACGCAGTATTTT
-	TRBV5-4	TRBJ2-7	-	CASSPGAVLEQYF	TGTGCCAGCAGCCCCGGCGCAGTCCTCGAGCAGTACTTC
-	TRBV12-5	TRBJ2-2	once	CASGSGKGRAANTGELFF	TGTGCTAGTGGTTCTGGAAAGGGGCGAGCTGCGAACACCGGGGAGCTGTTTTTT
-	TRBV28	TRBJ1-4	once	CASSFVPTGPNEKLFF	TGTGCCAGCAGTTTCGTTCCTACAGGACCTAATGAAAAACTGTTTTTT